The rows below give T cell receptor beta chains drawn from one sample of a study of cytomegalovirus exposure and HLA in healthy donors. The assay was immunoSEQ multiplex PCR, and TCRdb's table has in-frame clones only and misses some. This table has 81,000 or so clones, about 69% appearing once. Source material: PBMCs. The receptors were gathered from a man aged 60 to 69 in good health and CMV-seronegative. CDR3s include the opening cysteine and the closing phenylalanine or tryptophan. The D gene is left open where the match is weak. Clone sizes are given selectively: once, few, many, or a class where the clone is expanded.

>.|TRBV10-3|.|TRBJ1-1
TGTGCCACGAATGCCAAGCGGGACACTGAAGCTTTCTTT
CATNAKRDTEAFF
>.|TRBV18|.|TRBJ1-4
TGTGCCAGCTCGTTTAAGGGAGTAAGTGAAAAACTGTTTTTT
CASSFKGVSEKLFF
>TRBD1|TRBV10-3|.|TRBJ1-2
TGTGCCATCAGTGGGGGACAGGGCTCCTATGGCTACACCTTC
CAISGGQGSYGYTF
>.|TRBV19|.|TRBJ1-1
TGTGCCAGTAGTATATTGGGGGGGACTGAAGCTTTCTTT
CASSILGGTEAFF
>TRBD1|TRBV4-1|.|TRBJ2-3
TGCGCCAGCAGCTTTAGACCCGGGACAGTTACTGCCACAGATACGCAGTATTTT
CASSFRPGTVTATDTQYF
>TRBD2|TRBV9|once|TRBJ2-7
TGTGCCAGCAGCGCCGCGACTAGCGGGGTAACCTACGAGCAGTACTTC
CASSAATSGVTYEQYF
>TRBD2|TRBV2|.|TRBJ2-1
TGTGCCAGCAGCCTGACTAGCGGGGGTTACAATGAGCAGTTCTTC
CASSLTSGGYNEQFF
>TRBD1|TRBV9|few|TRBJ1-3
TGTGCCAGCAGCTCCAGGGGACAGGGGTCGGGAAACACCATATATTTT
CASSSRGQGSGNTIYF
>.|TRBV29-1|.|TRBJ1-3
TGCAGCGTTGAAGCAGGGGTTGGAAACACCATATATTTT
CSVEAGVGNTIYF
>TRBD2|TRBV18|.|TRBJ2-7
TGTGCCAGCTCACCAGTAGCGGGCAATCAGGAGCAGTACTTC
CASSPVAGNQEQYF